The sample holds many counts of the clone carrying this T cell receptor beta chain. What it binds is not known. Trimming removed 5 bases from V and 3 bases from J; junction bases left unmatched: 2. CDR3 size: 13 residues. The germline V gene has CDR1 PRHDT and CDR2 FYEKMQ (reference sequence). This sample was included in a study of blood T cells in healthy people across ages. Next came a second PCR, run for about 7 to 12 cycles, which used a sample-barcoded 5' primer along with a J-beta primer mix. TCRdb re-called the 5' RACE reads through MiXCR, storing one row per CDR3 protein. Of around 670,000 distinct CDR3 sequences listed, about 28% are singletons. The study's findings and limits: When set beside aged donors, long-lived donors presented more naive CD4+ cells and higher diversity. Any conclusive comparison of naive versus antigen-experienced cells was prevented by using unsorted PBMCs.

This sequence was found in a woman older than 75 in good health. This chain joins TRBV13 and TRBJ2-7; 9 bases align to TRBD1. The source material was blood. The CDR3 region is CASSGTGNYEQYF. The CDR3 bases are TGTGCCAGCAGCGGGACAGGGAACTACGAGCAGTACTTC.